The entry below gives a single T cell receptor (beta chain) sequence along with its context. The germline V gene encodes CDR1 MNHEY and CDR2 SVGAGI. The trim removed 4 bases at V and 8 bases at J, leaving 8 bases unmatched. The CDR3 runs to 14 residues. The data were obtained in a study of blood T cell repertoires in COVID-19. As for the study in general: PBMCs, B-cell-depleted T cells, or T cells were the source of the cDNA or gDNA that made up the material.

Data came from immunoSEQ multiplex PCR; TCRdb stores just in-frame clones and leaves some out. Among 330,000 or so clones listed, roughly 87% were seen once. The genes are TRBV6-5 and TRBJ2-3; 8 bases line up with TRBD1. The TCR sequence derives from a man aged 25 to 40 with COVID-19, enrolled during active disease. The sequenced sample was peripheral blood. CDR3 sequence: CASSSQGALSTQYF. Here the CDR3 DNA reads TGTGCCAGCAGTTCCCAGGGGGCGTTGTCTACGCAGTATTTT.